Listed here are 12 T cell receptor beta chains from one sample, sequenced in a study of shared clonotypes between healthy human individuals. TCRdb's copy holds only in-frame clones and misses some; the assay was immunoSEQ multiplex PCR. The repertoire includes over a million clones, around 82% of them detected once, and roughly 0.55% sits in the top ten. Input material: memory CD4+ T cells from PBMCs. The subset denotes: CD45RA-negative fraction. The receptors stem from a man between 18 and 29 years old in good health. Some clones in this sample may be carry-over from other donors' samples.

This clone was seen only once. This CDR3 is also generated by other DNA sequences in the sample. V usage is TRBV6-1 and J usage is TRBJ2-3, with 10 bases lining up with TRBD2. The germline gives CDR1 MNHNS, CDR2 SASEGT. CDR3 length: 15 amino acids. The junction had 3 bases not matched to a gene; V was cut back by 6 bases and J by 0 bases. The CDR3 is CASSRLAGSTDTQYF. The CDR3 DNA reads TGTGCCAGCAGCCGACTAGCGGGCAGCACAGATACGCAGTATTTT.

V and J are TRBV7-9 and TRBJ2-5; 14 bases are a match to TRBD2. Germline V gene sequence: CDR1 SEHNR, CDR2 FQNEAQ (reference sequence). J gave up 5 bases and V 5 bases, and 4 bases lay outside the gene matches. The CDR3 spans 15 residues. The CDR3 coding sequence is TGTGCCAGCAGCCCGCGACTAGCGGGAGGGGAGACCCAGTACTTC. Protein product: CASSPRLAGGETQYF.

The genes are TRBV5-1 and TRBJ2-2; tentatively, D is TRBD2 (6 bases). The germline CDR1 and CDR2 sequences are SGHRS and YFSETQ. V was shortened by 5 bases and J by 0 bases, with 11 bases between the two germline ends. This CDR3 spans 15 amino acids. The CDR3 bases are TGCGCCAGCAGGATCGGGAGTACGAACACCGGGGAGCTGTTTTTT. Translation gives CASRIGSTNTGELFF.

This chain uses TRBV18 with TRBJ2-7, with TRBD2 identical over 7 bases. This CDR3 is built from 14 residues. The junction had 13 bases not matched to a gene; V was cut back by 10 bases and J by 4 bases. The germline gives CDR1 KGHSH, CDR2 LQKENI. In nucleotides, the CDR3 is TGTGCCACCTCCCGCGGGAGTCGTTTGTACGAGCAGTACTTC. Amino acid sequence: CATSRGSRLYEQYF.

The chain has TRBV6-1 and TRBJ2-7; D may correspond to TRBD1 or TRBD2 (5 bases each). Germline CDR1 and CDR2: MNHNS and SASEGT. The germline V and J ends were trimmed by 7 bases and 0 bases, with 13 bases remaining between them. The CDR3 length is 14 residues. In DNA, the CDR3 is TGTGCCAGCACAAAGGGACGGAGCTCCTACGAGCAGTACTTC. Protein: CASTKGRSSYEQYF.

This clone was observed a few times. The chain has TRBV30 and TRBJ1-2; D might be TRBD1 (5 bases). Germline CDR1 GTSNPN, CDR2 SVGIG (reference sequence). The CDR3 is made up of 15 amino acids. V was clipped by 0 bases and J by 6 bases, with 17 bases between them. The CDR3 spells CAWSVLGRANHGYTF. CDR3 nucleotides: TGTGCCTGGAGTGTTTTGGGACGTGCAAACCATGGCTACACCTTC.

The chain couples TRBV10-3 to TRBJ2-1, with TRBD1 matching over 8 bases. The V and J ends lost 7 bases and 5 bases, in that order; junction bases with no gene match: 10. From germline, CDR1 is ENHRY and CDR2 SYGVKD. This CDR3 has 15 residues. CDR3 DNA sequence: TGTGCCATCAAGTACGGGACAGGAGCAAACAATGAGCAGTTCTTC. Translation gives CAIKYGTGANNEQFF.

This clone was counted at least ten times. The same CDR3 arises from other DNA sequences in this sample as well. This chain connects TRBV11-2 to TRBJ1-2, with 10 bases fitting TRBD1. CDR1 and CDR2 from the germline V gene are SGHAT and FQNNGV. V was pared by 0 bases and J by 4 bases, with 5 bases of the junction left unmatched. The CDR3 covers 16 residues. The CDR3 reads CASSLDAGTGVYGYTF. Here the CDR3 DNA reads TGTGCCAGCAGCTTAGACGCGGGGACAGGGGTCTATGGCTACACCTTC. Full variable domain (missing parts from reference TRBV11-2 and TRBJ1-2): EAGVAQSPRYKIIEKRQSVAFWCNPISGHATLYWYQQILGQGPKLLIQFQNNGVVDDSQLPKDRFSAERLKGVDSTLKIQPAKLEDSAVYLCASSLDAGTGVYGYTFGSGTRLTVV.

The chain couples TRBV7-3 to TRBJ2-1; 7 bases match TRBD1. This CDR3 spans 19 amino acids. CDR1 is SGHTA, CDR2 FQGTGA, per germline. J was trimmed by 0 bases and V by 5 bases; bases with no gene match: 16. Here the CDR3 reads CASSLHPTQTGNSYNEQFF. For the CDR3, the DNA is TGTGCCAGCAGCCTTCATCCCACTCAGACAGGGAACTCCTACAATGAGCAGTTCTTC.

The chain combines TRBV21-1 with TRBJ2-1; TRBD2 was called by the table and not checked on the DNA. TRBV21-1 is labeled a pseudogene. This CDR3 has 19 amino acids. CDR3 sequence reads: CASSQGLAGETLGGNEQFF. CDR3 coding DNA: TGTGCCAGCAGCCAGGGACTAGCGGGAGAGACCCTCGGCGGCAATGAGCAGTTCTTC.

This clone was counted only a few times. Other DNA variants within this sample encode the same CDR3. The chain uses TRBV18 and TRBJ1-1; the D gene is possibly TRBD1 (5 bases). The germline V gene has CDR1 KGHSH and CDR2 LQKENI. This CDR3 region has 15 residues. Trimming cost V 5 bases and J 1 base, with 14 bases left between them. CDR3 coding DNA: TGTGCCAGCTCATCAAGGGAGGGGAGGAACACTGAAGCTTTCTTT. Its translation: CASSSREGRNTEAFF. Supplemented by reference TRBV18 and TRBJ1-1, the full variable domain reads NAGVMQNPRHLVRRRGQEARLRCSPMKGHSHVYWYRQLPEEGLKFMVYLQKENIIDESGMPKERFSAEFPKEGPSILRIQQVVRGDSAAYFCASSSREGRNTEAFFGQGTRLTVV.

V and J are TRBV27 and TRBJ1-2; D may be TRBD1 (5 bases). Germline V lookup: CDR1 MNHEY, CDR2 SMNVEV (reference sequence). V lost 6 bases and J lost 6, with 20 bases in between. This CDR3 spans 15 amino acids. DNA of the CDR3: TGTGCCAGCAGAACCCGAGCGGAGGGGAGCAATGGCTACACCTTC. Protein: CASRTRAEGSNGYTF.